A selection of T cell receptor beta chains follows, all from one sample in a study of blood T cell repertoires in COVID-19. Using immunoSEQ multiplex PCR, the repertoire was profiled, and TCRdb retains in-frame clones only, with some absent. Here the sample spans tens of thousands of clones, around 87% being singletons. The sequencing sample was made of peripheral blood. These receptors were obtained from a man over 45 with active COVID-19. Both conserved end residues are part of each CDR3. Each record gives: CDR3 protein, V gene, J gene.

CDR3 protein: CASSAGGTDTQYF
V gene: TRBV9
J gene: TRBJ2-3

CDR3 protein: CASFPGGSNYGYTF
V gene: TRBV28
J gene: TRBJ1-2

CDR3 protein: CASLSGRTDTQYF
V gene: TRBV28
J gene: TRBJ2-3

CDR3 protein: CASSPVGAGGGYEQYF
V gene: TRBV6-6
J gene: TRBJ2-7

CDR3 protein: CASSLPGTGVNIQYF
V gene: TRBV5-4
J gene: TRBJ2-4

CDR3 protein: CASSQSELVGYGYTF
V gene: TRBV3-1/TRBV3-2
J gene: TRBJ1-2

CDR3 protein: CASSSRDRGFYNYGYTF
V gene: TRBV28
J gene: TRBJ1-2

CDR3 protein: CASSTTPKSPGGVNTEAFF
V gene: TRBV5-1
J gene: TRBJ1-1

CDR3 protein: CASSSTREQYF
V gene: TRBV5-6
J gene: TRBJ2-7

CDR3 protein: CASTLGQGMGHNEQFF
V gene: TRBV11-2
J gene: TRBJ2-1

CDR3 protein: CAISSGQGNYGYTF
V gene: TRBV10-3
J gene: TRBJ1-2

CDR3 protein: CASSLVAGGYNEQFF
V gene: TRBV7-8
J gene: TRBJ2-1

CDR3 protein: CSVVDRGESPLHF
V gene: TRBV29-1
J gene: TRBJ1-6

CDR3 protein: CSARTGRDGYTF
V gene: TRBV29-1
J gene: TRBJ1-2

CDR3 protein: CASSLFSIGSNQPQHF
V gene: TRBV28
J gene: TRBJ1-5

CDR3 protein: CASTIYLGSEQYF
V gene: TRBV2
J gene: TRBJ2-7

CDR3 protein: CASSSLTVGKAGNTIYF
V gene: TRBV5-5
J gene: TRBJ1-3

CDR3 protein: CATGRDRGIYNEQFF
V gene: TRBV24-1
J gene: TRBJ2-1

CDR3 protein: CAISEPAGANVLTF
V gene: TRBV10-3
J gene: TRBJ2-6

CDR3 protein: CASRSDWQYNEQFF
V gene: TRBV19
J gene: TRBJ2-1

CDR3 protein: CASSATGGTEAFF
V gene: TRBV5-1
J gene: TRBJ1-1

CDR3 protein: CASSYRQGYQPQHF
V gene: TRBV6-5
J gene: TRBJ1-5

CDR3 protein: CASSLRTSGRESYNEQFF
V gene: TRBV4-1
J gene: TRBJ2-1

CDR3 protein: CASSLGQGGAINQPQHF
V gene: TRBV7-2
J gene: TRBJ1-5

CDR3 protein: CASSQSLTGTGDSYEQYF
V gene: TRBV4-1
J gene: TRBJ2-7

CDR3 protein: CASSFRGNYGYTF
V gene: TRBV7-2
J gene: TRBJ1-2

CDR3 protein: CASSLDLGQLNTEAFF
V gene: TRBV5-1
J gene: TRBJ1-1

CDR3 protein: CASSWDIQETQYF
V gene: TRBV27
J gene: TRBJ2-5

CDR3 protein: CAWSAPHRGLNYGYTF
V gene: TRBV30
J gene: TRBJ1-2

CDR3 protein: CASSILGGGTGGYTF
V gene: TRBV19
J gene: TRBJ1-2

CDR3 protein: CASSLIQGADQPQHF
V gene: TRBV7-8
J gene: TRBJ1-5

CDR3 protein: CASSLRNQPQHF
V gene: TRBV5-6
J gene: TRBJ1-5

CDR3 protein: CASSPGTSGTDTQYF
V gene: TRBV5-6
J gene: TRBJ2-3

CDR3 protein: CASSRHPGLAKNIQYF
V gene: TRBV4-1
J gene: TRBJ2-4

CDR3 protein: CASSPRTSGRAYNEQFF
V gene: TRBV27
J gene: TRBJ2-1

CDR3 protein: CASSGSAQETQYF
V gene: TRBV2
J gene: TRBJ2-5

CDR3 protein: CASSLAGGLNQPQHF
V gene: TRBV5-5
J gene: TRBJ1-5

CDR3 protein: CASSQVGMAGDEQFF
V gene: TRBV3-1/TRBV3-2
J gene: TRBJ2-1

CDR3 protein: CATREGDEQYF
V gene: TRBV28
J gene: TRBJ2-7

CDR3 protein: CASSYLRRQGVGLDTEAFF
V gene: TRBV6-2/TRBV6-3
J gene: TRBJ1-1

CDR3 protein: CASRHGGTQYF
V gene: TRBV4-1
J gene: TRBJ2-3

CDR3 protein: CASSTGLADEVQYF
V gene: TRBV27
J gene: TRBJ2-7

CDR3 protein: CASSQDSAGAVCVGELFF
V gene: TRBV3-1/TRBV3-2
J gene: TRBJ2-2

CDR3 protein: CASRTSGRGRTDTQYF
V gene: TRBV5-1
J gene: TRBJ2-3

CDR3 protein: CASSLRQGARNEQFF
V gene: TRBV6-6
J gene: TRBJ2-1

CDR3 protein: CASSKRRDRGRWNRSSTDTQYF
V gene: TRBV21-1
J gene: TRBJ2-3

CDR3 protein: CASSGRGTVGETQYF
V gene: TRBV6-5
J gene: TRBJ2-5

CDR3 protein: CASSLGRGDQPQHF
V gene: TRBV5-1
J gene: TRBJ1-5